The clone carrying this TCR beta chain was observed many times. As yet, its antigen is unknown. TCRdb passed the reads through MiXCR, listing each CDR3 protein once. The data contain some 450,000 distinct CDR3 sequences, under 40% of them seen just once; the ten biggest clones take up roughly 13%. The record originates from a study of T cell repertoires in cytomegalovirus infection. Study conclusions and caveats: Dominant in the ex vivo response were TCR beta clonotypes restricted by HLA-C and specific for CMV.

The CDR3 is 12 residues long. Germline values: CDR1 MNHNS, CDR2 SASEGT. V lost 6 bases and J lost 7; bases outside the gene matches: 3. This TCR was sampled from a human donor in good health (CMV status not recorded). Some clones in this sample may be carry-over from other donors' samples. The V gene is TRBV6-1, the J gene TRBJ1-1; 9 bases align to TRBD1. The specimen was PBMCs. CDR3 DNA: TGTGCCAGCAGGACAGGGGGATTTGAAGCTTTCTTT. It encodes CASRTGGFEAFF.